The 17 T cell receptor beta chains reported below all come from one sample, sequenced in a study of blood T cell repertoires in COVID-19. Produced via immunoSEQ multiplex PCR; TCRdb's table is partial and in-frame only. The sample contains approximately 190,000 clones, approximately 79% of which appear only once. Source material: peripheral blood. These receptors originate from a man aged 55 to 69 with active or convalescent COVID-19.

This chain uses TRBV6-5 with TRBJ1-1, with D unclear. V was trimmed by 5 bases and J by 4 bases, leaving 11 bases between them. CDR3 length equals 13 residues. The germline V gene has CDR1 MNHEY and CDR2 SVGAGI. The CDR3 bases are TGTGCCAGCAGTCCCCGGGGTGTCACTGAAGCTTTCTTT. As protein: CASSPRGVTEAFF.

The chain couples TRBV3-1 (or the pseudogene TRBV3-2) to TRBJ2-1; 9 bases map to TRBD1. Germline assignment: CDR1 LGHDT and CDR2 YNNKEL (reference sequence). V dropped 5 bases and J dropped 10; count of bases not matched to a gene: 9. The CDR3 contains 14 residues. The CDR3 DNA sequence: TGTGCCAGCAGCTTAACCAACAGGGGGCTAGAGCAGTTCTTC. This sequence encodes CASSLTNRGLEQFF.

This chain links TRBV18 with TRBJ1-2, with D hard to call. CDR1 KGHSH and CDR2 LQKENI come from the germline V gene. The germline V and J ends were trimmed by 2 bases and 3 bases, with 4 bases remaining between them. The CDR3 has 12 amino acids. The CDR3: CASSPGDYGYTF. The DNA of the CDR3 is TGTGCCAGCTCACCAGGAGACTATGGCTACACCTTC.

V and J are TRBV4-3 and TRBJ1-2; no firm D call. Per the germline V gene, CDR1 is LGHNA and CDR2 is YSLEER. This CDR3 has 13 residues. V lost 2 bases and J lost 5, with 9 bases in between. In DNA form, the CDR3 reads TGCGCCAGCAGCCAACATGTGACTTATGGCTACACCTTC. Its protein is CASSQHVTYGYTF.

The chain links TRBV14 to TRBJ2-3; tentative D call: TRBD1 (6 bases). V lost 5 bases, J lost 2 bases, and 17 bases lay in between. The germline V gene has CDR1 SGHDN and CDR2 FVKESK. The CDR3 runs to 16 residues. In DNA form, the CDR3 reads TGTGCCAGCAGCTCCGTAGGTGGGGGCTCCACAGATACGCAGTATTTT. Translating it yields CASSSVGGGSTDTQYF.

V is TRBV6-4 and J is TRBJ1-1, with 8 bases matching TRBD1. The CDR3 is 14 residues long. Germline-derived CDR1 and CDR2 are MRHNA and SNTAGT. V was clipped by 10 bases and J by 1 base; unmatched bases: 8. Here the CDR3 DNA reads TGTGCCATCCCCGACAGGGGCCCGAACACTGAAGCTTTCTTT. Protein: CAIPDRGPNTEAFF.

The chain couples TRBV29-1 to TRBJ1-4; TRBD1 aligns across 9 bases. The J segment lost 7 bases and the V segment lost 4 bases, leaving 7 bases of the junction unmatched. The CDR3 length is 14 residues. Germline-derived CDR1 and CDR2 are SQVTM and ANQGSEA. As DNA, the CDR3 is TGCAGCGTTGTCATCACAGGGGGCGGTGAAAAACTGTTTTTT. It codes for CSVVITGGGEKLFF.

The chain's CDR3 is CASSGPGGYNEQFF. The CDR3 bases are TGTGCCAGCAGTGGACCGGGAGGCTACAATGAGCAGTTCTTC. The chain has TRBV2 and TRBJ2-1; 7 bases are a match to TRBD2. The V segment lost 4 bases and the J segment 3 bases; nucleotides outside the gene matches: 3. This CDR3 contains 14 residues. The germline gives CDR1 SNHLY, CDR2 FYNNEI.

This sequence joins TRBV4-2 and TRBJ2-5; 14 nucleotides line up with TRBD2. Germline V gives CDR1 LGHNA, CDR2 YNFKEQ. V trimming: 3 bases; J trimming: 4 bases; junction bases outside the gene matches: 1. The CDR3 spans 15 residues. In DNA, the CDR3 is TGTGCCAGCAGCCAGGGGACTAGCGGGAGAGAGACCCAGTACTTC. Translating gives CASSQGTSGRETQYF.

CDR3 amino acids: CASSQDLAVVETQYF. CDR3 in DNA: TGTGCCAGCAGCCAAGACCTAGCGGTGGTAGAGACCCAGTACTTC. The V gene is TRBV3-1 (or the pseudogene TRBV3-2), the J gene TRBJ2-5, with 7 bases lining up with TRBD2. V lost 0 bases and J lost 4; bases outside the gene matches: 5. The CDR3 extends over 15 amino acids. CDR1 is LGHDT, CDR2 YNNKEL, per germline (reference sequence).

This clone has at least ten counts. CDR3 protein: CASTFTRGGDTQYF. The CDR3 DNA sequence: TGTGCCAGCACCTTCACGCGGGGTGGAGATACGCAGTATTTT. The rearrangement uses TRBV6-5 and TRBJ2-3; possibly TRBD2 for D (6 bases). V was cut by 7 bases and J by 5 bases, with 16 bases left in between. Germline V lookup: CDR1 MNHEY, CDR2 SVGAGI. The CDR3 is 14 amino acids.

J is TRBJ1-1 and V is TRBV7-9; 10 bases are shared with TRBD1. Losses at the gene ends were 6 bases for V and 5 bases for J; bases not matched to a gene: 12. From germline, CDR1 is SEHNR and CDR2 FQNEAQ (reference sequence). The CDR3 is 16 amino acids. This CDR3 is CASSHPTTGGRTEAFF. The CDR3, as DNA: TGTGCCAGCAGTCACCCGACGACAGGGGGCAGAACTGAAGCTTTCTTT.

This chain links TRBV29-1 with TRBJ2-3, with TRBD1 as a possible D gene (6 bases). Per germline, CDR1 SQVTM and CDR2 ANQGSEA. This CDR3 region has 12 residues. V lost 5 bases and J lost 1, with 7 bases in between. In DNA, the CDR3 is TGCAGCGTTTGGACAGGCACAGATACGCAGTATTTT. It translates to CSVWTGTDTQYF.

The rearrangement links TRBV28 to TRBJ1-4, with a tentative D call TRBD1 (5 bases). CDR1 and CDR2 (germline): MDHEN, SYDVKM. V dropped 1 base and J dropped 7 bases, with 10 bases sitting between them. The CDR3 spans 14 residues. This chain's CDR3 is CASSLSQGREKLFF. The CDR3 nucleotides read TGTGCCAGCAGTTTATCGCAGGGTCGTGAAAAACTGTTTTTT.

The CDR3 loop is CASSGTGITYEQYF. Here the CDR3 DNA reads TGTGCCAGCAGCGGGACAGGGATAACGTACGAGCAGTACTTC. This chain joins TRBV2 and TRBJ2-7; 9 positions match TRBD1. The CDR3 covers 14 residues. Per the germline V gene, CDR1 is SNHLY and CDR2 is FYNNEI. Trimming removed 6 bases from V and 4 bases from J; junction bases left unmatched: 7.

J is TRBJ1-1 and V is TRBV9; tentative D call: TRBD1 (5 bases). The V and J ends lost 0 bases and 4 bases respectively, with 10 bases between them. The CDR3 runs 14 residues. Looked up from germline, CDR1 is SGDLS and CDR2 is YYNGEE. The CDR3 DNA reads TGTGCCAGCAGCGTAGCTACCGGGGGCACTGAAGCTTTCTTT. Residues: CASSVATGGTEAFF.

This clone has more than one count but fewer than ten. This chain uses TRBV7-2 with TRBJ1-2; 8 nucleotides agree with TRBD1. This CDR3 is built from 13 residues. J was trimmed by 6 bases and V by 3 bases; bases with no gene match: 3. The V gene's germline CDR1 is SGHTA and CDR2 FQGNSA. The CDR3 loop reads CASSFRQGNGYTF. CDR3 nucleotides: TGTGCCAGCAGCTTCCGACAGGGGAATGGCTACACCTTC. Looking up the rest from reference TRBV7-2 and TRBJ1-2 gives the full variable domain: GAGVSQSPSNKVTEKGKDVELRCDPISGHTALYWYRQSLGQGLEFLIYFQGNSAPDKSGLPSDRFSAERTGGSVSTLTIQRTQQEDSAVYLCASSFRQGNGYTFGSGTRLTVV.